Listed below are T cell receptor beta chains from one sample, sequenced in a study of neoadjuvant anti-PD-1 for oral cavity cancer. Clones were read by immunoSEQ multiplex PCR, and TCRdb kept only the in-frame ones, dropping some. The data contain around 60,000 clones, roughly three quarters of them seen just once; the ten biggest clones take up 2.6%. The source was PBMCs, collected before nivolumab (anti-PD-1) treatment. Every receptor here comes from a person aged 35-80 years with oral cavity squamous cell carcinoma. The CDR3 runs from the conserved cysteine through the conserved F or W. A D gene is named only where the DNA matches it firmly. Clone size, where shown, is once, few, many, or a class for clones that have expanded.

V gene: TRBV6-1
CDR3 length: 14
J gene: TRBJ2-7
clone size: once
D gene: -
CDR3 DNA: TGTGCCAGCACTGGAGGCAGGGGCTCTTACGAGCAGTACTTC
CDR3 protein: CASTGGRGSYEQYF

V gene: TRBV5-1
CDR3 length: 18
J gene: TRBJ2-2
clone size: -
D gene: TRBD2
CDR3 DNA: TGCGCCAGCAGACCTGGACTAGCGGGGGGACAGAACACCGGGGAGCTGTTTTTT
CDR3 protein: CASRPGLAGGQNTGELFF

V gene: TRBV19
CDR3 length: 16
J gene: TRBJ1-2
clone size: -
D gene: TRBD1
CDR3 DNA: TGTGCCAGTAGTATAATCCAGGGGGCGAGCAACTATGGCTACACCTTC
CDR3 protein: CASSIIQGASNYGYTF

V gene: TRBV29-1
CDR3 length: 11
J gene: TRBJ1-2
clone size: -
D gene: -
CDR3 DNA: TGCAGCGTTGGAGGGTTCAATGGCTACACCTTC
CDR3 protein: CSVGGFNGYTF

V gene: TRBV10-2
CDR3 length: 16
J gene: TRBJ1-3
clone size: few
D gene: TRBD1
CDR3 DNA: TGCGCCAGCAGTGAGTCCCAGGGGGCCGTTGGAAACACCATATATTTT
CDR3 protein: CASSESQGAVGNTIYF

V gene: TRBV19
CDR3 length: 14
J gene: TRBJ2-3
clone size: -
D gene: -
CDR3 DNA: TGTGCCAGTAAAAGGAACAGCAACACAGATACGCAGTATTTT
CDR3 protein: CASKRNSNTDTQYF

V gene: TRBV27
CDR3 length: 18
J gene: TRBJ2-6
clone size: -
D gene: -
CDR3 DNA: TGTGCCAGCAGTCAAAGGGCCCCAAGTCACTCTGGGGCCAACGTCCTAACTTTC
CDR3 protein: CASSQRAPSHSGANVLTF

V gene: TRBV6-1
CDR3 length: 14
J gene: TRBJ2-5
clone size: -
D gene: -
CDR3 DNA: TGTGCCAGCAGTCGCCCACTTAATGGAGAGACCCAGTACTTC
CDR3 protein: CASSRPLNGETQYF

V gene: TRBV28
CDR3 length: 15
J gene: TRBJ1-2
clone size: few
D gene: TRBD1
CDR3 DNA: TGTGCCAGCACCACTCCACAGGGGGTAGATGGTGGCTACACCTTC
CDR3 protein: CASTTPQGVDGGYTF

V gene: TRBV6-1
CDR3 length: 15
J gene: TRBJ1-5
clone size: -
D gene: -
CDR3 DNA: TGTGCCAGCAGCGCGGGGAGGGGTGGCAATCAGCCCCAGCATTTT
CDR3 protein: CASSAGRGGNQPQHF

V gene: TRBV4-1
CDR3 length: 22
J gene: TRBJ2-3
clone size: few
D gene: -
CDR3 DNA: TGCGCCAGCAGCCAACGAATAAAGGGGCCTAGCGAGCTCCTAGATGACACAGATACGCAGTATTTT
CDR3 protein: CASSQRIKGPSELLDDTDTQYF

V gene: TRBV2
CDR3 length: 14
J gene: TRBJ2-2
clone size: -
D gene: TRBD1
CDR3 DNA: TGTGCCACCACCGGACAGGTTGTCACCGGGGAGCTGTTTTTT
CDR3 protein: CATTGQVVTGELFF

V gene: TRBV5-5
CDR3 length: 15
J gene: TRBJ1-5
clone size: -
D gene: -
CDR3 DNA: TGTGCCAGCAAAACGGTGGCAACGAGCAATCAGCCCCAGCATTTT
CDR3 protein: CASKTVATSNQPQHF

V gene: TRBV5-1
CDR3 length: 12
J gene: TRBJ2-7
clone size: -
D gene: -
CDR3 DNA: TGCGCCAGCAGGGCCAGCTCCTACGAGCAGTACTTC
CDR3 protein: CASRASSYEQYF

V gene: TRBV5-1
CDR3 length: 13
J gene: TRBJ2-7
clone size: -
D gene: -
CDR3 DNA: TGCGCCAGCAGCTTGAGTTCGGGTATCGAGCAGTACTTC
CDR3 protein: CASSLSSGIEQYF

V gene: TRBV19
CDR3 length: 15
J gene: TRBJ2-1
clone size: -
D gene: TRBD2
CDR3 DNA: TGTGCCAGTAGTATAGTGGAACTAGCGGGAAACGAGCAGTTCTTC
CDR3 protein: CASSIVELAGNEQFF

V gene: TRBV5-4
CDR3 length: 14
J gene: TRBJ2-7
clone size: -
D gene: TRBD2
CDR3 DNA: TGTGCCAGCAGTTCCAGCGGGGGGGCGTACGAGCAGTACTTC
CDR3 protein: CASSSSGGAYEQYF

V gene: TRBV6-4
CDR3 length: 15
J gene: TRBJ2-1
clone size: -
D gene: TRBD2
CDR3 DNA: TGTGCCAGCAGTCGGGAAAGCGGGGGGTCGCCGGAGCAGTTCTTC
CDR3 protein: CASSRESGGSPEQFF

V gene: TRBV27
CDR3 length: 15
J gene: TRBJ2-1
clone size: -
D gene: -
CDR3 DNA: TGTGCCAGCAGTTCCGGGACATATTCCTACAATGAGCAGTTCTTC
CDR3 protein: CASSSGTYSYNEQFF

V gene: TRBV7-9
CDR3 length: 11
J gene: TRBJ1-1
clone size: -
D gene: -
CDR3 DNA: TGTGCCAGCAGCGAACGAGATGAAGCTTTCTTT
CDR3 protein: CASSERDEAFF

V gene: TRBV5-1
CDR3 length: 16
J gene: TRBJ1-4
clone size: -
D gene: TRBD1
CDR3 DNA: TGCGCCAGCAGGTCGGAGACAGGGGGCACTAATGAAAAACTGTTTTTT
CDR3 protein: CASRSETGGTNEKLFF

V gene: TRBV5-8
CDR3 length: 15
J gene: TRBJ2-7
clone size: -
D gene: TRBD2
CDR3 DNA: TGTGCCAGCAGCTCCGGGACTAGCGGCTCCTACGAGCAGTACTTC
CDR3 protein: CASSSGTSGSYEQYF

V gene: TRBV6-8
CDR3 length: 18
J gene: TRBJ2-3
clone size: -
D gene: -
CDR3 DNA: TGTGCCAGCAGTTACCCCCCGAGGGGGGGCGTGGACCCAGATACGCAGTATTTT
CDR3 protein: CASSYPPRGGVDPDTQYF

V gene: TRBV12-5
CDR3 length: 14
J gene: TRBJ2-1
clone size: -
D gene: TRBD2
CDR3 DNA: TGTGCTAGTGGTTTGGGACGGGGGGGCAATGAGCAGTTCTTC
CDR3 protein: CASGLGRGGNEQFF

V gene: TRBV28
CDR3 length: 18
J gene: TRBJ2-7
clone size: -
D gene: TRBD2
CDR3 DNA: TGTGCCAGCAGTCTACTGCGACTAGCGGGAGGAGAGACCTACGAGCAGTACTTC
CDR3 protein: CASSLLRLAGGETYEQYF

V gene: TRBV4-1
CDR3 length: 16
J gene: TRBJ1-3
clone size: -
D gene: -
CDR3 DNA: TGCGCCAGCAGCCAAGTGCGCTCAGGGAGCCTGAACACCATATATTTT
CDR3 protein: CASSQVRSGSLNTIYF

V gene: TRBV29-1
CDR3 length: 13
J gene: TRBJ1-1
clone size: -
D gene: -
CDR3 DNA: TGCAGCGTTGACCGCCAGGGAGGGACTGAAGCTTTCTTT
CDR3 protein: CSVDRQGGTEAFF

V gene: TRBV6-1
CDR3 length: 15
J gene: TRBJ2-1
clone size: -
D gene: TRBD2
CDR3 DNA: TGTGCCAGCAGTTCCGCGGGAGGAGGGTACAATGAGCAGTTCTTC
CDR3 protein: CASSSAGGGYNEQFF

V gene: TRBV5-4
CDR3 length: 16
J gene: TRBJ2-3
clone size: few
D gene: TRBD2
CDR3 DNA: TGTGCCAGCAGCTTGGGGGATAGCGGGGGCCCAGATACGCAGTATTTT
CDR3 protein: CASSLGDSGGPDTQYF

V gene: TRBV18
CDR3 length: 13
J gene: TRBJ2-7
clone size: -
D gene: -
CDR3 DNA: TGTGCCAGCTCCCTTGGACTTTACTACGAGCAGTACTTC
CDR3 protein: CASSLGLYYEQYF

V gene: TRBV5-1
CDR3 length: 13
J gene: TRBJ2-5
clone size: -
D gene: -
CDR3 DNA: TGCGCCAGCAGCATGACTGGAAAAGAGACCCAGTACTTC
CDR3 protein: CASSMTGKETQYF

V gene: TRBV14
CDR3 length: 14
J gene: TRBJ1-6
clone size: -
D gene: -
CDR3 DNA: TGTGCCAGCAGTCAAACAGGTTTTAATTCACCCCTCCACTTT
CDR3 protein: CASSQTGFNSPLHF

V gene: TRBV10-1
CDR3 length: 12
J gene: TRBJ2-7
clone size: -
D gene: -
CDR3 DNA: TGCGCCAGCAGTGAAGGGACCTACGAGCAGTACTTC
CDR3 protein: CASSEGTYEQYF

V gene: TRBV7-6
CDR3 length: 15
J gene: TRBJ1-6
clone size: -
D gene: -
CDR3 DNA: TGTGCCAGCAGCTTAGGGGGTCGGCTTAATTCACCCCTCCACTTT
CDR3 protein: CASSLGGRLNSPLHF

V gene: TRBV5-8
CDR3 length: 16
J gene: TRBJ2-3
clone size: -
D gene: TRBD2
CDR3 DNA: TGTGCCTGCTTGACTAGCGGGACTACTAGCACAGATACGCAGTATTTT
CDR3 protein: CACLTSGTTSTDTQYF

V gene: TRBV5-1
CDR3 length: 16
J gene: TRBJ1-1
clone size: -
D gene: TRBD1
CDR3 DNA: TGCGCCAGCAGCGGCGGGACAGGGACCCTGAACACTGAAGCTTTCTTT
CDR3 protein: CASSGGTGTLNTEAFF

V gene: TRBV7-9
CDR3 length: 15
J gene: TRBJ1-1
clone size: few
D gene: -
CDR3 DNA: TGTGCCAGCAGCCCCGCCCGGTTCATGAACACTGAAGCTTTCTTT
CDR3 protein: CASSPARFMNTEAFF

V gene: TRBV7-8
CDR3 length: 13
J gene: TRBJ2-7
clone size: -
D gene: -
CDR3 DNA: TGTGCCAGCAGCTTAGTAGATTCCGACGAGCAGTACTTC
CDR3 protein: CASSLVDSDEQYF

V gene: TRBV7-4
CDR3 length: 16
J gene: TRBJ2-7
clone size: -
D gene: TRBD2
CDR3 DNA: TGTGCCAGCAGCCCTCGAAAAGCGGGGTTCTCCTACGAGCAGTACTTC
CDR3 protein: CASSPRKAGFSYEQYF